These T cell receptor beta chains were read from a single sample in a study of breast tumors, draining lymph nodes, adjacent tissues. TCRdb reprocessed the multiplex PCR reads with MiXCR, giving one entry per CDR3 protein. The data contain about 230,000 distinct CDR3 sequences, about 30% of them seen just once; the ten biggest clones take up approximately 1.5%. Material: axillary lymph node tissue. The receptors stem from a female donor with breast cancer. Some clones in this sample may be carry-over from other donors' samples. The CDR3 runs from the conserved cysteine through the conserved F or W. The D gene is left open where the match is weak. Clone size appears in some rows only: once, few, many, or a class for an expanded clone.

clone_size: many
j_call: TRBJ1-5
v_call: TRBV7-2
d_call: NA
cdr3_aa: CASSSGRSNQPQHF
cdr3_nt: TGTGCCAGCAGCTCTGGACGGAGCAATCAGCCCCAGCATTTT

clone_size: many
j_call: TRBJ2-7
v_call: TRBV2
d_call: TRBD2
cdr3_aa: CASRGLAGSQEQYF
cdr3_nt: TGTGCCAGCAGGGGACTAGCGGGATCTCAAGAGCAGTACTTC

clone_size: many
j_call: TRBJ2-3
v_call: TRBV5-1
d_call: TRBD2
cdr3_aa: CASSLVGGGYTDTQYF
cdr3_nt: TGCGCCAGCAGCTTGGTTGGGGGAGGGTACACAGATACGCAGTATTTT

clone_size: many
j_call: TRBJ2-3
v_call: TRBV7-3
d_call: TRBD1
cdr3_aa: CASSEGAGDTQYF
cdr3_nt: TGTGCCAGCAGCGAGGGGGCAGGGGATACGCAGTATTTT

clone_size: many
j_call: TRBJ2-5
v_call: TRBV4-1
d_call: TRBD2
cdr3_aa: CASSRGGTSGVQETQYF
cdr3_nt: TGCGCCAGCAGCCGTGGCGGGACTAGCGGGGTCCAAGAGACCCAGTACTTC

clone_size: NA
j_call: TRBJ2-3
v_call: TRBV20-1
d_call: NA
cdr3_aa: CSASRAPYTQYF
cdr3_nt: TGCAGTGCTAGCAGGGCTCCTTATACGCAGTATTTT

clone_size: many
j_call: TRBJ2-1
v_call: TRBV30
d_call: NA
cdr3_aa: CAWSVPSELDNEQFF
cdr3_nt: TGTGCCTGGAGTGTCCCTAGCGAGCTCGACAATGAGCAGTTCTTC

clone_size: once
j_call: TRBJ2-6
v_call: TRBV5-1
d_call: NA
cdr3_aa: CASSLEGLGRYTEAF
cdr3_nt: TGCGCCAGCAGCTTGGAAGGGCTGGGCAGGTACACTGAAGCTTTC

clone_size: NA
j_call: TRBJ2-5
v_call: TRBV28
d_call: NA
cdr3_aa: CASSLGRGTRWYF
cdr3_nt: TGTGCCAGCAGTTTAGGGAGGGGGACCCGGTGGTACTTC

clone_size: NA
j_call: TRBJ2-5
v_call: TRBV6-2/TRBV6-3
d_call: NA
cdr3_aa: CASSHVGETQYF
cdr3_nt: TGTGCCAGCAGTCACGTGGGAGAGACCCAGTACTTC

clone_size: many
j_call: TRBJ2-3
v_call: TRBV5-1
d_call: NA
cdr3_aa: CASSFTVATDTQYF
cdr3_nt: TGCGCCAGCAGCTTTACAGTCGCGACAGATACGCAGTATTTT

clone_size: many
j_call: TRBJ2-1
v_call: TRBV29-1
d_call: NA
cdr3_aa: CSVEEIQGSYNEQFF
cdr3_nt: TGCAGCGTTGAAGAAATTCAGGGCTCCTACAATGAGCAGTTCTTC

clone_size: NA
j_call: TRBJ1-1
v_call: TRBV5-1
d_call: TRBD1
cdr3_aa: CASSVDRAGQNEAFF
cdr3_nt: TGCGCCAGCAGCGTGGACAGGGCAGGCCAGAATGAAGCTTTCTTT

clone_size: many
j_call: TRBJ1-3
v_call: TRBV25-1
d_call: NA
cdr3_aa: CASSEDQGGVGGNTIYF
cdr3_nt: TGTGCCAGCAGTGAAGATCAGGGTGGCGTGGGAGGAAACACCATATATTTT

clone_size: few
j_call: TRBJ2-1
v_call: TRBV6-2/TRBV6-3
d_call: NA
cdr3_aa: CASQPSESYEQFF
cdr3_nt: TGTGCCAGCCAACCTAGTGAGTCATATGAGCAGTTCTTC

clone_size: few
j_call: TRBJ2-1
v_call: TRBV6-2/TRBV6-3
d_call: NA
cdr3_aa: CAIQEVPPNSNEQFF
cdr3_nt: TGTGCCATCCAGGAGGTTCCCCCCAATTCCAATGAGCAGTTCTTC